This entry lists 32 T cell receptor beta chains sequenced from one sample in a study of T cell repertoires in cytomegalovirus infection. TCRdb re-called the reads through MiXCR, storing one row per CDR3 protein. The data show roughly 760,000 distinct CDR3 sequences, 35% seen once. Source material: PBMCs. These receptors were obtained from a human donor in good health (CMV status not recorded). Some clones in this sample may be carry-over from other donors' samples.

This chain connects TRBV7-2 to TRBJ1-5, with D unclear. The CDR3 totals 14 residues. Germline V gives CDR1 SGHTA, CDR2 FQGNSA. Trimming removed 1 base at V and 7 bases at J, with 11 bases between. CDR3 amino acids: CASSLVKVWQPQHF. The CDR3 region has the DNA TGTGCCAGCAGCTTAGTCAAGGTGTGGCAGCCCCAGCATTTT.

A note on this clonotype: One base away lies a much larger clone, so this may be a sequencing read error. The chain joins TRBV7-2 to TRBJ1-3; D ambiguous. There are 13 residues in the CDR3. Trimming removed 9 bases at V and 4 bases at J, with 13 bases between. CDR1 is SGHTA and CDR2 is FQGNSA in the germline V gene. The CDR3 DNA follows: TGTGCCAGAAGCCCAGCCGTGGGAAACACCATATATTTT. Translated, it gives CARSPAVGNTIYF.

The chain joins TRBV4-1 to TRBJ1-5; perhaps TRBD1 as D (5 bases). Germline-derived CDR1 and CDR2 are MGHRA and YSYEKL. Trimming took 1 base from V and 1 from J, leaving 17 bases between them. The CDR3 consists of 18 residues. The CDR3, as DNA: TGCGCCAGCAGCCAAGTGGGGGGAAGTGGGCAGAGCAATCAGCCCCAGCATTTT. Residues: CASSQVGGSGQSNQPQHF.

The chain is built from TRBV25-1 and TRBJ1-2, with D unclear. The CDR3 totals 12 residues. Germline V gene data show CDR1 as MGHDK and CDR2 as SYGVNS. V gave up 6 bases and J gave up 2 bases, with 7 bases separating them. The CDR3 protein is CASRGENYGYTF. The CDR3 bases are TGTGCCAGCAGGGGAGAGAACTATGGCTACACCTTC.

This clonotype turned up a few times. The chain couples TRBV6-5 to TRBJ1-4; TRBD1 might be the D (5 bases). V was pared by 6 bases and J by 7 bases, with 12 bases between. This CDR3 comprises 13 residues. The germline V gene encodes CDR1 MNHEY and CDR2 SVGAGI. In nucleotides, the CDR3 is TGTGCCAGCAGCTCGACAGCAACTGAAAAACTGTTTTTT. Translating it yields CASSSTATEKLFF.

This clonotype was seen a few times. The chain is built from TRBV28 and TRBJ2-5, with 7 bases aligning to TRBD1. Germline lookup yields CDR1 MDHEN and CDR2 SYDVKM. The CDR3 runs to 15 residues. J lost 1 base, V lost 4 bases, and 6 bases had no gene match. The CDR3: CASSSDRDSQETQYF. CDR3 coding DNA: TGTGCCAGCAGTTCGGATAGGGACAGCCAAGAGACCCAGTACTTC.

Concerning this clonotype: At one of its ends the junction is not consistent with the germline gene, which may arise from a read error. J is TRBJ2-5 and V is TRBV9; D may be TRBD2 (6 bases). The length of the CDR3 is 15 residues. The germline V gene encodes CDR1 SGDLS and CDR2 YYNGEE. The CDR3, as DNA: TGTGACAGCAGCGTAGGGTGGGGGGAGATAGAGACCCAGTACTTC. Its translation: CDSSVGWGEIETQYF. The full variable domain, in which reference TRBV9 and TRBJ2-5 provide the parts outside the CDR3, is DSGVTQTPKHLITATGQRVTLRCSPRSGDLSVYWYQQSLDQGLQFLIQYYNGEERAKGNILERFSAQQFPDLHSELNLSSLELGDSALYFCDSSVGWGEIETQYFGPGTRLLVL.

This clonotype was detected once. The chain's CDR3 is CASSVLGGQGTEAFF. For the CDR3, the DNA is TGTGCCAGCAGCGTCCTCGGAGGGCAAGGAACTGAAGCTTTCTTT. This chain joins TRBV9 and TRBJ1-1; no definite D call. V lost 2 bases and J lost 5, with 16 bases in between. CDR3 length: 15 residues. The germline CDR1 and CDR2 sequences are SGDLS and YYNGEE.

This chain links TRBV25-1 with TRBJ2-7, with a tentative D call TRBD1 (6 bases). CDR1 is MGHDK and CDR2 is SYGVNS in the germline V gene. V was trimmed by 7 bases and J by 6 bases, leaving 19 bases between them. This CDR3 contains 14 residues. The CDR3 loop reads CASTPGTWAREQYF. The DNA of the CDR3 is TGTGCCAGCACCCCCGGGACATGGGCGCGCGAGCAGTACTTC.

This clonotype was seen many times. The chain uses TRBV12-3 or TRBV12-4 and TRBJ1-1, with D possibly TRBD1 on 6 matching bases. CDR3 length: 14 residues. Trimming stripped 6 bases from V and 1 base from J, with 12 bases between. The CDR3 here is CASSLGQTNTEAFF. The CDR3 DNA sequence: TGTGCCAGCAGCCTGGGACAAACGAACACTGAAGCTTTCTTT.

The chain joins TRBV12-3 or TRBV12-4 to TRBJ1-1; D possibly corresponds to TRBD1 (5 bases). This CDR3 comprises 13 residues. The germline V and J ends were trimmed by 8 bases and 5 bases, with 15 bases remaining between them. The CDR3 DNA reads as TGTGCCAGCGGTCTTGGTTGGGGGACTGAAGCTTTCTTT. Encoded protein: CASGLGWGTEAFF.

A note on this clonotype: The conserved phenylalanine or tryptophan is not found at the CDR3 terminus, so this likely reflects a read error. This sequence joins TRBV5-1 and TRBJ1-4; the D is unclear. Germline loops: CDR1 SGHRS, CDR2 YFSETQ. The ends were cut back, 0 bases at V and 8 bases at J, with 11 bases in the middle. CDR3 size: 14 residues. The CDR3 DNA sequence: TGCGCCAGCAGCTTGGGTGGCCTAGGGGAAAAACTGTTTTGT. Its protein product is CASSLGGLGEKLFC.

The gene calls are TRBV24-1 and TRBJ2-5, with D perhaps assigned TRBD1 or TRBD2 (7 bases each). V was shortened by 3 bases and J by 0 bases, with 10 bases between the two germline ends. The CDR3 contains 15 residues. The germline gives CDR1 KGHDR, CDR2 SFDVKD. The CDR3 loop reads CATSDSGTDQETQYF. The CDR3 DNA reads as TGTGCCACCAGTGATAGCGGGACAGACCAAGAGACCCAGTACTTC.

This clonotype was seen only a few times. The rearrangement joins TRBV27 to TRBJ2-7, with D perhaps matching TRBD1 or TRBD2 (5 bases each). V was trimmed by 7 bases and J by 7 bases, leaving 17 bases between them. The CDR3 length is 13 residues. Germline V CDR1 and CDR2: MNHEY, SMNVEV (reference sequence). Here the CDR3 DNA reads TGTGCCAGCAAACCAGGGATGTCGGGGGAGCAGTACTTC. Translation gives CASKPGMSGEQYF.

The chain couples TRBV5-4 to TRBJ2-7; 7 bases fit TRBD2. The J segment lost 5 bases and the V segment lost 3 bases, leaving 8 bases of the junction unmatched. The CDR3 consists of 14 residues. Germline values: CDR1 SGHNT, CDR2 YYREEE (reference sequence). CDR3 DNA sequence: TGTGCCAGCAGCTCCTGGGGGGGGAGCCACGAGCAGTACTTC. Amino acid sequence: CASSSWGGSHEQYF.

This clonotype occurred once. This chain connects TRBV2 to TRBJ1-1; tentative D call: TRBD1 (5 bases). This CDR3 has 17 residues. Germline assignment: CDR1 SNHLY and CDR2 FYNNEI. The V end was cut by 7 bases, the J end by 0 bases, with 21 bases between. The CDR3 DNA reads as TGTGCCAGCATCGACCGGGGCCGGGGGTCTATGAACACTGAAGCTTTCTTT. It is translated as CASIDRGRGSMNTEAFF.

This clonotype was seen a few times. J is TRBJ2-6 and V is TRBV7-6; 8 nucleotides line up with TRBD1. Germline V gene data show CDR1 as SGHVS and CDR2 as FNYEAQ. J gave up 2 bases and V 8 bases, and 11 bases lay outside the gene matches. The CDR3 sequence is 17 residues long. This CDR3 is CASPRDRSFPGANVLTF. For the CDR3, the DNA is TGTGCCAGCCCTCGGGACAGGTCTTTCCCTGGGGCCAACGTCCTGACTTTC.

The rearrangement links TRBV28 to TRBJ1-1; no definite D call. Per the germline V gene, CDR1 is MDHEN and CDR2 is SYDVKM. The CDR3 is made up of 12 amino acids. V was pared by 11 bases and J by 1 base, with 11 bases between. The CDR3 is CAAGPTNTEAFF. The DNA of the CDR3 is TGTGCCGCCGGGCCCACGAACACTGAAGCTTTCTTT.

This clonotype was picked up many times. The chain links TRBV7-2 to TRBJ2-3; 7 positions agree with TRBD1. With V trimmed by 6 bases and J by 4 bases, 4 bases remained unmatched. Germline assignment: CDR1 SGHTA and CDR2 FQGNSA. CDR3 size: 13 residues. The CDR3 protein is CASRPQGSDTQYF. DNA of the CDR3: TGTGCCAGCAGACCACAGGGGTCAGATACGCAGTATTTT.

Here the CDR3 DNA reads TGTGCCAGCAGTGAAACAGTGGTTCGGTCCCTCCACTTT. Its protein product is CASSETVVRSLHF. The chain carries TRBV25-1 and TRBJ1-6; D is unresolved. The V end was cut by 2 bases, the J end by 14 bases, with 13 bases between. The CDR3 runs to 13 residues. CDR1 MGHDK and CDR2 SYGVNS come from the germline V gene. Drawing the rest from reference TRBV25-1 and TRBJ1-6, the complete variable domain is EADIYQTPRYLVIGTGKKITLECSQTMGHDKMYWYQQDPGMELHLIHYSYGVNSTEKGDLSSESTVSRIRTEHFPLTLESARPSHTSQYLCASSETVVRSLHFGNGTRLTVT.

The chain employs TRBV19 and TRBJ2-6, with TRBD2 as a possible D gene (5 bases). Trimming removed 1 base at V and 0 bases at J, with 16 bases between. This CDR3 is built from 19 residues. The germline gives CDR1 LNHDA, CDR2 SQIVND (reference sequence). CDR3 sequence reads: CASSIGGGIPISGANVLTF. Written as DNA, the CDR3 is TGTGCCAGTAGTATAGGTGGAGGAATACCTATCTCTGGGGCCAACGTCCTGACTTTC.

The gene calls are TRBV20-1 and TRBJ2-5; D gene unclear. In germline, CDR1 is DFQATT, CDR2 SNEGSKA (reference sequence). Trimming cost V 0 bases and J 1 base, with 9 bases left between them. CDR3 size: 14 residues. CDR3 loop: CSARDPVVQETQYF. CDR3 nucleotides: TGCAGTGCTAGAGACCCAGTCGTCCAAGAGACCCAGTACTTC.

The chain employs TRBV10-3 and TRBJ2-7; D gene ambiguous. The CDR3 covers 13 residues. Trimming cost V 3 bases and J 5 bases, with 11 bases left between them. Germline V gene data show CDR1 as ENHRY and CDR2 as SYGVKD. The CDR3 bases are TGTGCCATCAGTGACCTACTGGGCGACGAGCAGTACTTC. Its protein is CAISDLLGDEQYF.

V usage is TRBV20-1 and J usage is TRBJ2-5, with D unresolved. This CDR3 region has 12 residues. Germline-derived CDR1 and CDR2 are DFQATT and SNEGSKA (reference sequence). Trimming left V 6 bases short and J 0 bases short, with 8 bases between. In nucleotides, the CDR3 is TGCAGTGCCTACAGACACCAAGAGACCCAGTACTTC. It encodes CSAYRHQETQYF.

Ten or more counts support this clonotype. This chain connects TRBV11-2 to TRBJ2-7; TRBD2 aligns across 9 bases. The CDR3 spans 19 residues. Germline V gene lookup returns CDR1 SGHAT and CDR2 FQNNGV. V was clipped by 1 base and J by 4 bases; unmatched bases: 17. In DNA form, the CDR3 reads TGTGCCAGCAGCTTAGTGGGCGGGAGGGCCTTCGCTCAGTCATACGAGCAGTACTTC. Encoded protein: CASSLVGGRAFAQSYEQYF.

This clonotype was recorded a few times. The chain joins TRBV12-3 or TRBV12-4 to TRBJ1-5; D not resolved. The V end lost 3 bases, the J end lost 4 bases, and 10 bases lay between the germline ends. The CDR3 length is 14 residues. Here the CDR3 DNA reads TGTGCCAGCAGTTTTTCAGGTGCTAATCAGCCCCAGCATTTT. It translates to CASSFSGANQPQHF.

This clonotype has just a few counts. The chain couples TRBV5-1 to TRBJ2-1; 7 bases align to TRBD2. In germline, CDR1 is SGHRS, CDR2 YFSETQ. J gave up 10 bases and V 0 bases, and 4 bases lay outside the gene matches. This CDR3 is 13 amino acids long. The CDR3 DNA follows: TGCGCCAGCAGCTTGGATAGCGGGCAGGAGCAGTTCTTC. Translated, it gives CASSLDSGQEQFF.

The chain joins TRBV5-5 to TRBJ1-2; D remains ambiguous. Per germline, CDR1 SGHKS and CDR2 YYEKEE (reference sequence). The CDR3 contains 12 residues. With 3 bases removed from V and 6 bases from J, the gap between germline ends came to 9 bases. The CDR3 loop is CASSSTPNGYTF. The CDR3 nucleotides are TGTGCCAGCAGCTCGACACCTAATGGCTACACCTTC.

This sequence joins TRBV7-9 and TRBJ1-2, with 10 bases matching TRBD1. The V segment lost 2 bases and the J segment 1 base; nucleotides outside the gene matches: 13. The CDR3 is 19 residues long. Per the germline V gene, CDR1 is SEHNR and CDR2 is FQNEAQ (reference sequence). CDR3 nucleotide sequence: TGTGCCAGCAGCTTATCCGACAGGGGGCAGGGAATCGGTAACTATGGCTACACCTTC. Translating it yields CASSLSDRGQGIGNYGYTF.

The V call is TRBV20-1, the J call TRBJ1-2, with a weak D call TRBD1 (5 bases). CDR1 and CDR2 from the germline V gene are DFQATT and SNEGSKA (reference sequence). This CDR3 has 13 residues. V lost 4 bases and J 8 bases, leaving 17 bases between the germline ends. Here the CDR3 DNA reads TGCAGTGCTATATATGGGGCCTCTATCGGCTACACCTTC. This sequence encodes CSAIYGASIGYTF.

This clonotype was seen a few times. V gene TRBV28 combines with J gene TRBJ2-7; 8 positions agree with TRBD1. The V gene's germline CDR1 is MDHEN and CDR2 SYDVKM. This CDR3 contains 12 residues. J gave up 11 bases and V 4 bases, and 7 bases lay outside the gene matches. CDR3 DNA sequence: TGTGCCAGCAGTTCCGGACAGGGACGGGAGTACTTC. It encodes CASSSGQGREYF.

This chain uses TRBV10-2 with TRBJ1-1; maybe TRBD1 (5 bases). This CDR3 spans 12 amino acids. Trimming removed 7 bases at V and 0 bases at J, with 6 bases between. Germline V gene lookup returns CDR1 WSHSY and CDR2 SAAADI. The CDR3 loop reads CASKTVNTEAFF. For the CDR3, the DNA is TGCGCCAGCAAGACAGTGAACACTGAAGCTTTCTTT.